This T cell receptor beta chain was observed in a study of T cell changes during pregnancy in multiple sclerosis. V was trimmed by 3 bases and J by 5 bases, leaving 13 bases between them. The CDR3 totals 15 residues. Germline lookup yields CDR1 WSHSY and CDR2 SAAADI. Produced via immunoSEQ multiplex PCR; TCRdb's table is partial and in-frame only. In the table there are 66,000 or so clones, 75% to 90% of which are singletons. The gene calls are TRBV10-2 and TRBJ1-4, with D unclear. The source is a female donor in good health, enrolled as a control in a pregnancy study. The material was peripheral blood, obtained in the first trimester of pregnancy. The CDR3 is CASSDAQRLNEKLFF. Here the CDR3 DNA reads TGCGCCAGCAGTGATGCACAGAGATTGAATGAAAAACTGTTTTTT.